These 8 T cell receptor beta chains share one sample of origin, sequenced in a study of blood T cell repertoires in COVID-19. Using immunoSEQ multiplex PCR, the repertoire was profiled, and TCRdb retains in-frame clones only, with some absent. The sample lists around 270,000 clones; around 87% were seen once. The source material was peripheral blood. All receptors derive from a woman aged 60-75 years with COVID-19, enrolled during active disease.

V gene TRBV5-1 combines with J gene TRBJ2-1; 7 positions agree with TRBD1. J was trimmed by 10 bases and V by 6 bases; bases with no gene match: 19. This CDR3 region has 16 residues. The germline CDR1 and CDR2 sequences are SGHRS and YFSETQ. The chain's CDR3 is CASTPLSETGSREQFF. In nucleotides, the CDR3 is TGCGCCAGCACCCCCCTGTCCGAGACAGGGTCGCGGGAGCAGTTCTTC.

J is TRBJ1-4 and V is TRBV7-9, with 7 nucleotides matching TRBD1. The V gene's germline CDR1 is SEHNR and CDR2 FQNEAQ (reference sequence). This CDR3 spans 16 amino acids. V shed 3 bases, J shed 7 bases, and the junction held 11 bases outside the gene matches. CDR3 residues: CASSLTLTGLGEKLFF. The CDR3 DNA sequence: TGTGCCAGCAGCTTGACCCTGACAGGGTTAGGTGAAAAACTGTTTTTT.

The DNA of the CDR3 is TGTGCCAGCACCCGGAGAGGAGGCTACACCTTC. Amino acid sequence: CASTRRGGYTF. The V and J genes are TRBV5-7 and TRBJ1-2; D unresolved. TRBV5-7 carries the ORF label, with uncertain function. Trimming took 6 bases from V and 8 from J, leaving 11 bases between them. The CDR3 has 11 residues.

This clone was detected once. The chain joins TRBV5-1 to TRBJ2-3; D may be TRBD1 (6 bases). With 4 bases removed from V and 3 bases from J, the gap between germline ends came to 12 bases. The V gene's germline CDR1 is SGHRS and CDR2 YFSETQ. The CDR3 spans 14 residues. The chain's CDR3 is CASSIAQGTDTQYF. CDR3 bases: TGCGCCAGCAGCATAGCTCAGGGGACAGATACGCAGTATTTT. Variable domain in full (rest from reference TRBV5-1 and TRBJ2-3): KAGVTQTPRYLIKTRGQQVTLSCSPISGHRSVSWYQQTPGQGLQFLFEYFSETQRNKGNFPGRFSGRQFSNSRSEMNVSTLELGDSALYLCASSIAQGTDTQYFGPGTRLTVL.

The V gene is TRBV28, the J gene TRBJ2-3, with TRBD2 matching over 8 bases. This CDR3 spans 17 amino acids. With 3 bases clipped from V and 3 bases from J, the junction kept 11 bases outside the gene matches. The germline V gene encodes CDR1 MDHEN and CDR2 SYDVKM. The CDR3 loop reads CASSLSKGTGGTDTQYF. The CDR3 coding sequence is TGTGCCAGCAGTTTGTCGAAAGGGACGGGGGGGACAGATACGCAGTATTTT.

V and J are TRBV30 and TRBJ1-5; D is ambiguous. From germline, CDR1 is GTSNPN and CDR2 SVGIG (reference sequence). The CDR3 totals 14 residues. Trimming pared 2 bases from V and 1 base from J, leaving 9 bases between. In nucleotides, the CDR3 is TGTGCCTGGAGTATATCCTTCAGCAATCAGCCCCAGCATTTT. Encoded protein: CAWSISFSNQPQHF. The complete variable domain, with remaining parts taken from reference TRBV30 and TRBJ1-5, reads SQTIHQWPATLVQPVGSPLSLECTVEGTSNPNLYWYRQAAGRGLQLLFYSVGIGQISSEVPQNLSASRPQDRQFILSSKKLLLSDSGFYLCAWSISFSNQPQHFGDGTRLSIL.

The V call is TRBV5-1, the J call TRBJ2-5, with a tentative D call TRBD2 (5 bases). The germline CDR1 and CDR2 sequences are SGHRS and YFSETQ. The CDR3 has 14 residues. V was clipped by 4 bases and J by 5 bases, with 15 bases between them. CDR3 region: CASSPPVAGETQYF. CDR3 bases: TGCGCCAGCAGCCCGCCGGTTGCGGGTGAGACCCAGTACTTC.

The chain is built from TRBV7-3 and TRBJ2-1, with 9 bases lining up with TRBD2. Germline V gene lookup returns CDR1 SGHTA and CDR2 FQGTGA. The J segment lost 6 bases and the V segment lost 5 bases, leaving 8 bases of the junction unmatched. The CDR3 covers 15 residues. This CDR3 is CASSALAGVGNEQFF. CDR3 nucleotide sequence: TGTGCCAGCAGCGCCTTAGCGGGAGTGGGCAATGAGCAGTTCTTC.